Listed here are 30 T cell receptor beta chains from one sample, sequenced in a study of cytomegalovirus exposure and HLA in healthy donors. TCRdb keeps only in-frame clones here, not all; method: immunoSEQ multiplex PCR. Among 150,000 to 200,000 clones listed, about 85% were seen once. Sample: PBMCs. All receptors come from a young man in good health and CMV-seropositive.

CDR3 region: CAITGTSTDTQYF. The CDR3 DNA reads as TGTGCCATCACCGGGACTAGCACAGATACGCAGTATTTT. This rearrangement joins TRBV10-3 to TRBJ2-3, with a tentative D call TRBD2 (6 bases). This CDR3 is built from 13 residues. Germline V gene sequence: CDR1 ENHRY, CDR2 SYGVKD. The ends were cut back, 7 bases at V and 0 bases at J, with 8 bases in the middle.

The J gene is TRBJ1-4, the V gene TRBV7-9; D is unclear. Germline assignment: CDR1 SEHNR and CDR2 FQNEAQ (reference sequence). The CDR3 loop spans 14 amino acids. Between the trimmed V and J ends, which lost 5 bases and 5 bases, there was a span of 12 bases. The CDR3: CASSPGNVNEKLFF. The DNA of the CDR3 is TGTGCCAGCAGCCCCGGGAACGTCAATGAAAAACTGTTTTTT.

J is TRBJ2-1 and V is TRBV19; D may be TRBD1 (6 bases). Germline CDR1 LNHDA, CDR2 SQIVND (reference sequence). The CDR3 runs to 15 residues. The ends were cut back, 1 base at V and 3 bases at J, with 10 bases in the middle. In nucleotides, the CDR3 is TGTGCCAGTAGTATAGTGGGGACACTCTACAATGAGCAGTTCTTC. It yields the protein CASSIVGTLYNEQFF. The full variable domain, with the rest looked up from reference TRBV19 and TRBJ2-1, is DGGITQSPKYLFRKEGQNVTLSCEQNLNHDAMYWYRQDPGQGLRLIYYSQIVNDFQKGDIAEGYSVSREKKESFPLTVTSAQKNPTAFYLCASSIVGTLYNEQFFGPGTRLTVL.

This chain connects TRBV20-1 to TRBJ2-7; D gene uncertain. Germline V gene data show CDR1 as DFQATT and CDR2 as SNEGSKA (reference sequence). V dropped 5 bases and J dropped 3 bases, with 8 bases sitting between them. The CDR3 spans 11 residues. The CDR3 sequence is CSADTHYEQYF. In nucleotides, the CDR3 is TGCAGTGCTGACACCCACTACGAGCAGTACTTC.

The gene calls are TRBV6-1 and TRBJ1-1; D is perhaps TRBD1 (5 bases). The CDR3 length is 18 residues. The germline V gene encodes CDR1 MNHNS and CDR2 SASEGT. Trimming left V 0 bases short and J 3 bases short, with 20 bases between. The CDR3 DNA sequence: TGTGCCAGCAGTGAAGCGTGGACCGGGAGAAACAGGTACACTGAAGCTTTCTTT. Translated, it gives CASSEAWTGRNRYTEAFF.

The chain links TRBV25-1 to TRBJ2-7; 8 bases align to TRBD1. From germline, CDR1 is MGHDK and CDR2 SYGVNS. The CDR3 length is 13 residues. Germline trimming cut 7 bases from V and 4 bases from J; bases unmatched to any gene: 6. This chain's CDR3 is CASTDRVGYEQYF. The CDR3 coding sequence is TGTGCCAGCACGGACAGGGTGGGGTACGAGCAGTACTTC.

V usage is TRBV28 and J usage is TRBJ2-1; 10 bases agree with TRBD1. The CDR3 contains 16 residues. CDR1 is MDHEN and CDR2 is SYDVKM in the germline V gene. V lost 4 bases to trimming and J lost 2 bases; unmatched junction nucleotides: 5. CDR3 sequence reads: CASSSGQGSPYNEQFF. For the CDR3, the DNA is TGTGCCAGCAGTTCGGGACAGGGGAGCCCCTACAATGAGCAGTTCTTC.

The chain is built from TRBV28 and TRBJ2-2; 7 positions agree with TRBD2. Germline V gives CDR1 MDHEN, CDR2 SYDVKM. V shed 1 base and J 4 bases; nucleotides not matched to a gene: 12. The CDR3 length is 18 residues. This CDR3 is CASSLSLRKVAGTGELFF. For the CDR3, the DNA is TGTGCCAGCAGTTTATCGCTCCGGAAGGTAGCGGGCACCGGGGAGCTGTTTTTT.

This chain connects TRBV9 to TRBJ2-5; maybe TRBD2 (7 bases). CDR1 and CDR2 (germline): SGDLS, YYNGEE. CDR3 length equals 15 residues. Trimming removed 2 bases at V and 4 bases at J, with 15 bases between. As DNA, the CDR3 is TGTGCCAGCAGCGTTGGGGTGAGGGGGGGAGAGACCCAGTACTTC. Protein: CASSVGVRGGETQYF.

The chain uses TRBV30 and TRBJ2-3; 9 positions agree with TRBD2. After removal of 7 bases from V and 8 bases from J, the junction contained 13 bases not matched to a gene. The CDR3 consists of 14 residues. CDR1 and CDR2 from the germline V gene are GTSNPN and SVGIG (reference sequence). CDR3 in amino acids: CAYSPGVAGVTQYF. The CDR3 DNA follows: TGTGCCTACTCCCCTGGGGTAGCGGGAGTTACGCAGTATTTT.

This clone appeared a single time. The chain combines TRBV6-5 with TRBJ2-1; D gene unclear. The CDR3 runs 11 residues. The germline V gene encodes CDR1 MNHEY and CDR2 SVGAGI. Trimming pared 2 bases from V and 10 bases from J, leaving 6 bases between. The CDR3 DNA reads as TGTGCCAGCAGTTACCCAGGAGAGCAGTTCTTC. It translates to CASSYPGEQFF.

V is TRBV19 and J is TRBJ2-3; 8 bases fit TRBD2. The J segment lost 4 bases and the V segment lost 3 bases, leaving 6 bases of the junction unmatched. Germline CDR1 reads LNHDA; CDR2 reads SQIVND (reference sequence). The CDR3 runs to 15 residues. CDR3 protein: CASSIGGGIPDTQYF. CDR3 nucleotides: TGTGCCAGTAGTATCGGGGGGGGGATACCAGATACGCAGTATTTT.

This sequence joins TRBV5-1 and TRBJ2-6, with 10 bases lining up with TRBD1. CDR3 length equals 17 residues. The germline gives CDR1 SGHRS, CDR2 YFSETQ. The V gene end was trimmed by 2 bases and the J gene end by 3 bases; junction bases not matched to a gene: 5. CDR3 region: CASSFSGTGVGANVLTF. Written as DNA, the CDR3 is TGCGCCAGCAGCTTTTCCGGGACAGGGGTTGGGGCCAACGTCCTGACTTTC. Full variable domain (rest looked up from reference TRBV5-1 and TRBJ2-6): KAGVTQTPRYLIKTRGQQVTLSCSPISGHRSVSWYQQTPGQGLQFLFEYFSETQRNKGNFPGRFSGRQFSNSRSEMNVSTLELGDSALYLCASSFSGTGVGANVLTFGAGSRLTVL.

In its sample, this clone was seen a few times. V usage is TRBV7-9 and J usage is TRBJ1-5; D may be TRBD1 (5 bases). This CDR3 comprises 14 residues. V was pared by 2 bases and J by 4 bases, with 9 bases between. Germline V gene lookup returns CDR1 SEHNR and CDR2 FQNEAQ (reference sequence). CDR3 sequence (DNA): TGTGCCAGCAGCTTAAGTGGGGGGAATCAGCCCCAGCATTTT. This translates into CASSLSGGNQPQHF.

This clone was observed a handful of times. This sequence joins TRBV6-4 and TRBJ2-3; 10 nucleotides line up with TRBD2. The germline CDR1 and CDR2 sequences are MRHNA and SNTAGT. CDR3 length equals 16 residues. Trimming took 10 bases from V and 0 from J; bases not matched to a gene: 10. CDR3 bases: TGTGCCACCAGCCACAGTAGCGGGGGGAGCACAGATACGCAGTATTTT. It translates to CATSHSSGGSTDTQYF.

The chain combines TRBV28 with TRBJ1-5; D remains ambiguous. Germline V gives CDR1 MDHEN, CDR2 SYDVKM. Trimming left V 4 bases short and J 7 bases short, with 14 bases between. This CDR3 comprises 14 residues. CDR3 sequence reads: CASSSPNSRQPQHF. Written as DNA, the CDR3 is TGTGCCAGCAGTTCCCCGAACAGCCGACAGCCCCAGCATTTT.

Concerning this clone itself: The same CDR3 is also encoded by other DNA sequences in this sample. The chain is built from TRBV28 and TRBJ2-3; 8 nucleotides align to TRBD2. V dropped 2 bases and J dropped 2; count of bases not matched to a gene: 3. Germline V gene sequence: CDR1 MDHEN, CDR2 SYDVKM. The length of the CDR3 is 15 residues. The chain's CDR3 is CASSLAGGHTDTQYF. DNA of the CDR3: TGTGCCAGCAGTTTAGCGGGAGGCCACACAGATACGCAGTATTTT.

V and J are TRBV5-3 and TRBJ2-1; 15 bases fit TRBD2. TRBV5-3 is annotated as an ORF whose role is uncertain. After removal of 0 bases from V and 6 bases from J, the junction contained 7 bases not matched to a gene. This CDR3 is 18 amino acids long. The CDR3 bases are TGTGCCAGAAGCTTGGAGGGGACTAGCGGGAGGCCACTCAATGAGCAGTTCTTC. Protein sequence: CARSLEGTSGRPLNEQFF.

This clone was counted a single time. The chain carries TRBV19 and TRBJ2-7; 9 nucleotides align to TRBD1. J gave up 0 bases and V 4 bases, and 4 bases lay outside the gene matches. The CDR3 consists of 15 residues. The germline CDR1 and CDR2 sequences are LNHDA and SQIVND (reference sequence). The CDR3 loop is CASSTPGQGSYEQYF. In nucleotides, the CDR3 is TGTGCCAGTAGTACACCGGGACAGGGCTCCTACGAGCAGTACTTC.

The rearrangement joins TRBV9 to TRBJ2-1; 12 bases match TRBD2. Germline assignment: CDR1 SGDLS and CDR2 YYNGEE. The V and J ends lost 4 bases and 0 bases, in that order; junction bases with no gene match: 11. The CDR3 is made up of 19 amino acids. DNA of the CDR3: TGTGCCAGCAGCCTCCAGGGACTAGCGGGCCGTAGCTCCTACAATGAGCAGTTCTTC. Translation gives CASSLQGLAGRSSYNEQFF.

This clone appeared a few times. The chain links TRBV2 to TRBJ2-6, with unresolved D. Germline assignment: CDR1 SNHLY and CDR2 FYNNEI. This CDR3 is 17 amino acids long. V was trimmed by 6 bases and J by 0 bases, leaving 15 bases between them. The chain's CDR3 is CASSQVTSVSGANVLTF. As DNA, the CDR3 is TGTGCCAGCAGCCAGGTGACCTCAGTCTCTGGGGCCAACGTCCTGACTTTC.

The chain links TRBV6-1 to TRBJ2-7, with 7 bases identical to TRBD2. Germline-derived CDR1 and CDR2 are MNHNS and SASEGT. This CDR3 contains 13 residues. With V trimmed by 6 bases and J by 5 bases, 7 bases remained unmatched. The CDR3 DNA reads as TGTGCCAGCAGGGGTTGGGGAGGGGACGAGCAGTACTTC. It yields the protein CASRGWGGDEQYF.

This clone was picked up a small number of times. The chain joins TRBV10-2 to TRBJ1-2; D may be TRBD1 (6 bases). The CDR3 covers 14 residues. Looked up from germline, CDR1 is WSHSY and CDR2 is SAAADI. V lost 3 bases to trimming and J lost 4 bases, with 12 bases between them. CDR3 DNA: TGCGCCAGCAGTGATCCAGGGGCGGGCTATGGCTACACCTTC. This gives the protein CASSDPGAGYGYTF.

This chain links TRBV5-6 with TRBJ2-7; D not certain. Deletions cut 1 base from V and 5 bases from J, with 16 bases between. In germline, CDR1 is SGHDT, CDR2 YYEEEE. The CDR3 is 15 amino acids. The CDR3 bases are TGTGCCAGCAGCTTGCAAAGACGGGTAGGCCACGAGCAGTACTTC. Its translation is CASSLQRRVGHEQYF.

In nucleotides, the CDR3 is TGTGCCAGCAGCTCCCAGGGGGCGCGCACTGAAGCTTTCTTT. Amino acids: CASSSQGARTEAFF. This chain uses TRBV5-4 with TRBJ1-1; the match to TRBD1 covers 8 bases. The trim removed 3 bases at V and 4 bases at J, leaving 5 bases unmatched. CDR1 and CDR2 from the germline V gene are SGHNT and YYREEE (reference sequence). This CDR3 spans 14 amino acids.

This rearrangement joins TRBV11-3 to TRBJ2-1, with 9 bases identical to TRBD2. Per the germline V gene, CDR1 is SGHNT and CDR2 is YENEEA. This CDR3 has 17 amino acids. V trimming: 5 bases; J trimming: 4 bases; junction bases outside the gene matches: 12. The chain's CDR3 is CASSERGRLAGYNEQFF. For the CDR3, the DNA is TGTGCCAGCAGCGAGAGAGGTAGGCTAGCGGGGTACAATGAGCAGTTCTTC.

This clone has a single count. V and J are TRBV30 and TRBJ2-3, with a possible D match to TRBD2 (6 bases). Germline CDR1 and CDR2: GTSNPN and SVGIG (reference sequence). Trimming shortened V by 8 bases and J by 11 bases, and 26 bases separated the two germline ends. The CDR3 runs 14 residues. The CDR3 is CAGELGGARVEQYF. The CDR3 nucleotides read TGTGCCGGCGAACTCGGAGGGGCCAGGGTTGAGCAGTATTTT.

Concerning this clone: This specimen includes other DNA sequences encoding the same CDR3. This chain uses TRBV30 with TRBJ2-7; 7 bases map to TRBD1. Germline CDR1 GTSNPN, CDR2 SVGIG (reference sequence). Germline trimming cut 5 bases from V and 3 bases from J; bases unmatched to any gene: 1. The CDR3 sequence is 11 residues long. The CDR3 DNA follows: TGTGCCTGGGGGGACAGCTACGAGCAGTACTTC. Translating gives CAWGDSYEQYF.

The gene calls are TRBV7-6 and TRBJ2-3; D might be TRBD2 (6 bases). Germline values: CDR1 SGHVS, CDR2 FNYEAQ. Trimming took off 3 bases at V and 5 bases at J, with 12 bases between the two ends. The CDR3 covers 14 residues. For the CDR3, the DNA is TGTGCCAGCAGCTTTAGCGGCTCTGGAGATACGCAGTATTTT. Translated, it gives CASSFSGSGDTQYF.

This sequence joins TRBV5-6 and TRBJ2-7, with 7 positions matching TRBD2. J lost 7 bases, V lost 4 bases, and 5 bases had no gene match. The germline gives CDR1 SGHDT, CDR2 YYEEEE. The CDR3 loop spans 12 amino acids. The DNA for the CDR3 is TGTGCCAGCAGCCCTAGCGGCGGGGAGCAGTACTTC. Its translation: CASSPSGGEQYF.